This TCR beta chain was captured in a study of regulatory T cells in long-lasting Graves disease. MiXCR was run by TCRdb on the reads, yielding one entry per CDR3 protein. The data show around 1,800 distinct CDR3 sequences, 56% seen once. V lost 5 bases and J lost 9, with 11 bases in between. CDR3 length: 12 amino acids. Germline V lookup: CDR1 PRHDT, CDR2 FYEKMQ (reference sequence). Researchers made the TCR library from RNA that was extracted from PBMCs. The TCR was taken from a human donor with Graves disease. V usage is TRBV13 and J usage is TRBJ2-1, with D unclear. Material: peripheral blood mononuclear cells (PBMCs), obtained with antithyroid drug treatment, in newly diagnosed or persistent Graves disease (not recorded which). The CDR3 loop is CASSITEAEQFF. The DNA for the CDR3 is TGTGCCAGCAGCATTACTGAAGCTGAGCAGTTCTTC.